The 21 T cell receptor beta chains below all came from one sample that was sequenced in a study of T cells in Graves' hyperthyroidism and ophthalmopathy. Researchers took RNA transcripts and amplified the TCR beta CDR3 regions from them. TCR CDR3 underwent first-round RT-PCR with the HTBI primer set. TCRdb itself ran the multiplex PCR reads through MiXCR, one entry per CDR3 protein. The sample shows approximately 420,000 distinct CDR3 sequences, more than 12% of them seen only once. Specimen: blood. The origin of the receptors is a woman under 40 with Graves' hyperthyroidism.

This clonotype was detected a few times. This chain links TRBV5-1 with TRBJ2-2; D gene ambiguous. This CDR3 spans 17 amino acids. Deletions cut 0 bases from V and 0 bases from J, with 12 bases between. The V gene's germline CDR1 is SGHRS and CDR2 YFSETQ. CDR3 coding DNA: TGCGCCAGCAGCTTGGCCTGGACCTCCCCGAACACCGGGGAGCTGTTTTTT. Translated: CASSLAWTSPNTGELFF.

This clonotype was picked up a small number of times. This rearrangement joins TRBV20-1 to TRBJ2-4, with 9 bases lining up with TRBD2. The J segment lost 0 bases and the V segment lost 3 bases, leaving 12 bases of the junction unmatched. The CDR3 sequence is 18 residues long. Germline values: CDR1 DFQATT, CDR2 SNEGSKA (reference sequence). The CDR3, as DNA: TGCAGTGCTAGTGAATACGGGACTAGCCGTCTAGCCAAAAACATTCAGTACTTC. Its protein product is CSASEYGTSRLAKNIQYF.

This chain's CDR3 is CASSPIQQENYGYTF. CDR3 DNA: TGTGCCAGCAGTCCCATACAACAGGAAAACTATGGCTACACCTTC. The J gene is TRBJ1-2, the V gene TRBV28; possibly TRBD1 for D (5 bases). Trimming stripped 5 bases from V and 2 bases from J, with 15 bases between. Germline V gives CDR1 MDHEN, CDR2 SYDVKM. The CDR3 contains 15 residues.

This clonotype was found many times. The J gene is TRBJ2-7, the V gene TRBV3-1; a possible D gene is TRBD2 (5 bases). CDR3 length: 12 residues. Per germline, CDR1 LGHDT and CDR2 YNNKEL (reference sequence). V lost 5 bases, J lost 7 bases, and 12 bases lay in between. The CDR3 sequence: CASSVGVGEQYF. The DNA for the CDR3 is TGTGCCAGCAGCGTCGGGGTGGGTGAGCAGTACTTC.

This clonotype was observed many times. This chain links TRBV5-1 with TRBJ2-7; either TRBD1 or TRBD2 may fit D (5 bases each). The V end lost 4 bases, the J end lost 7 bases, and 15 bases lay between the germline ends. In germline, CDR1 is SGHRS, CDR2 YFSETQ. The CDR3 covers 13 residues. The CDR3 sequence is CASSPGTTGEQYF. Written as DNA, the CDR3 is TGCGCCAGCAGCCCCGGGACCACGGGAGAGCAGTACTTC.

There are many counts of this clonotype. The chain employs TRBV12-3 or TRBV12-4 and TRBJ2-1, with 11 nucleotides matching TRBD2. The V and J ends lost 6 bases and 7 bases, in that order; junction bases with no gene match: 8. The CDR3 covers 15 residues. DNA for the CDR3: TGTGCCAGCAGCCGAGGGGCTAGCGGGGGGAATGAGCAGTTCTTC. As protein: CASSRGASGGNEQFF.

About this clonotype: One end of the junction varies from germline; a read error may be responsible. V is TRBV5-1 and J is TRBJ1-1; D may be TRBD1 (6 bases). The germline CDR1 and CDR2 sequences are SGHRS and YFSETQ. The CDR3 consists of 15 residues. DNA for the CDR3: TGCGCCAGCACCACGGACAGCCTTGGGGTCACTGAGGCTTTCTTT. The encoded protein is CASTTDSLGVTEAFF.

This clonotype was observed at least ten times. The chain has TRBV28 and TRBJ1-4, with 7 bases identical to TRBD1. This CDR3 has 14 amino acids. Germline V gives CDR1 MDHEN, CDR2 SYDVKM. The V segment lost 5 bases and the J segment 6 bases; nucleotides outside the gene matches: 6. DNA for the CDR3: TGTGCCAGCAGTCGCGACAGGGAGGATGAAAAACTGTTTTTT. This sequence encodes CASSRDREDEKLFF. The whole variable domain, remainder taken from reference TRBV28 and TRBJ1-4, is DVKVTQSSRYLVKRTGEKVFLECVQDMDHENMFWYRQDPGLGLRLIYFSYDVKMKEKGDIPEGYSVSREKKERFSLILESASTNQTSMYLCASSRDREDEKLFFGSGTQLSVL.

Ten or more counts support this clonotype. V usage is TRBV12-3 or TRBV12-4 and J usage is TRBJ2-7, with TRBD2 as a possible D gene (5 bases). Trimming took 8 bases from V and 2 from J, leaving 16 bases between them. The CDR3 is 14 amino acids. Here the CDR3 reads CASSHQRQAYEQYF. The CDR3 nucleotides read TGTGCCAGCTCTCACCAGCGGCAGGCCTACGAGCAGTACTTC.

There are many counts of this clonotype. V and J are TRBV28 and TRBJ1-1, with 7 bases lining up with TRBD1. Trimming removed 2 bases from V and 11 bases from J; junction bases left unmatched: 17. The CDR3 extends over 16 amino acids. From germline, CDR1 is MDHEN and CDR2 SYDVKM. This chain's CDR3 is CASSLSRRGQTSPAFF. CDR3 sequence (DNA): TGTGCCAGCAGTTTAAGTAGGAGGGGACAGACTTCCCCGGCTTTCTTT.

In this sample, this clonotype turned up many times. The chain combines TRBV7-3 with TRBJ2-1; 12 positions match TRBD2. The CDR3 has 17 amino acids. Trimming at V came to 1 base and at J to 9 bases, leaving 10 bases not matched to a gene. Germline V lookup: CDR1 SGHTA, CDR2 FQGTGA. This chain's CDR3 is CASSLMALAGGGGEQFF. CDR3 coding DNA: TGTGCCAGCAGCTTAATGGCACTAGCGGGAGGAGGTGGTGAGCAGTTCTTC.

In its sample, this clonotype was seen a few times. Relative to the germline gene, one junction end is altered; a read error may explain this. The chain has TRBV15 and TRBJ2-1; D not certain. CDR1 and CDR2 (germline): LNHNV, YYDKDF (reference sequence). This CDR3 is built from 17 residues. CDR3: CATSTLSRLTSYNERFF. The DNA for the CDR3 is TGTGCCACCAGCACCCTTTCCCGCCTGACCTCCTACAATGAGCGGTTCTTC. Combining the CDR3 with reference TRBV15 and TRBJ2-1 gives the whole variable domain DAMVIQNPRYQVTQFGKPVTLSCSQTLNHNVMYWYQQKSSQAPKLLFHYYDKDFNNEADTPDNFQSRRPNTSFCFLDIRSPGLGDTAMYLCATSTLSRLTSYNERFFGPGTRLTVL.

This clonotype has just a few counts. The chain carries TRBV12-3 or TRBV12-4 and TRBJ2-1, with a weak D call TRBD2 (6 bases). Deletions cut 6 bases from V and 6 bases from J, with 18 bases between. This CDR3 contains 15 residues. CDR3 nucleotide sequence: TGTGCCAGCAGCCCCCGGGGGAAGGGACGCAATGAGCAGTTCTTC. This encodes CASSPRGKGRNEQFF.

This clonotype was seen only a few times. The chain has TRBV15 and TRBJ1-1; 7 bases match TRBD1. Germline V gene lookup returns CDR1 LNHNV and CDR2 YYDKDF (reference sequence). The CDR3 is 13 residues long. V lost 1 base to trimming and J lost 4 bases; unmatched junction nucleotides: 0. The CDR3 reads CATSRGQGTEAFF. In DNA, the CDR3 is TGTGCCACCAGCAGAGGACAGGGCACTGAAGCTTTCTTT.

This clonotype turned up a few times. The CDR3 sequence: CASSLLVADNEQFF. The CDR3 DNA reads as TGTGCCAGCAGCTTATTGGTAGCGGACAATGAGCAGTTCTTC. J is TRBJ2-1 and V is TRBV7-9, with a tentative D call TRBD2 (6 bases). The length of the CDR3 is 14 residues. V shed 2 bases and J shed 5 bases, with 10 bases lying between them. The V gene's germline CDR1 is SEHNR and CDR2 FQNEAQ (reference sequence).

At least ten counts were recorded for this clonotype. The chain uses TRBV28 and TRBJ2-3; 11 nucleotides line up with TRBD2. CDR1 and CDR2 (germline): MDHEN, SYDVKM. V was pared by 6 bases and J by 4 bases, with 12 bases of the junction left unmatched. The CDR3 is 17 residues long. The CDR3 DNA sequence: TGTGCCAGCAGCACCAATACCGGGACTAGCGGTTCAGATACGCAGTATTTT. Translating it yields CASSTNTGTSGSDTQYF.

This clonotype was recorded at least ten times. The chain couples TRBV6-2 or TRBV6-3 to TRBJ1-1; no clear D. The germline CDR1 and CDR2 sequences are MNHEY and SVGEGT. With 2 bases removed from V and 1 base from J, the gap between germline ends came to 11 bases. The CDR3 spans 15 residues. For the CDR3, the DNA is TGTGCCAGCAGTTACCGGAGAAGTTCGAACACTGAAGCTTTCTTT. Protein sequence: CASSYRRSSNTEAFF.

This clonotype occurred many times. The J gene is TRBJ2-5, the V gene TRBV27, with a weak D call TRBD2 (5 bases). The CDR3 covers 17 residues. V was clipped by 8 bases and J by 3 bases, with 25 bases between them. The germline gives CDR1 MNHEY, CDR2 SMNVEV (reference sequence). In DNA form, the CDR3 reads TGTGCCAGCTTAAAGCGGCCCCAGTGGCCCACCGAAGAGACCCAGTACTTC. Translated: CASLKRPQWPTEETQYF.

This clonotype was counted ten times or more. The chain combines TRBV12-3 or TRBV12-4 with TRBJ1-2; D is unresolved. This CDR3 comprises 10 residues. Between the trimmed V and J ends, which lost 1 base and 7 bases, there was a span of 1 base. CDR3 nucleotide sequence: TGTGCCAGCAGTTTAGGTGGCTACACCTTC. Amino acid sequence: CASSLGGYTF.

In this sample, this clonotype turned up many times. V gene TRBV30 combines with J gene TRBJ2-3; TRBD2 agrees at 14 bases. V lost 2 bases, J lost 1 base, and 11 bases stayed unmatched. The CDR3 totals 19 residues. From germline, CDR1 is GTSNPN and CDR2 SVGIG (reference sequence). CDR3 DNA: TGTGCCTGGAGTTCCCGGCGGACTAGCGGGAGGTTGGGCACAGATACGCAGTATTTT. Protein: CAWSSRRTSGRLGTDTQYF.

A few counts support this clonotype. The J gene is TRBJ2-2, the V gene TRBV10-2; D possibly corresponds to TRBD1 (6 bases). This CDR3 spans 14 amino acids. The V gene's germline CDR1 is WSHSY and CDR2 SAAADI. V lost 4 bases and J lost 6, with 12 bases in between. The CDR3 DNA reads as TGCGCCAGCAGTGGACGTAACAGGGCCGGGGAGCTGTTTTTT. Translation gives CASSGRNRAGELFF.